The 32 T cell receptor beta chains listed next were all sequenced from one sample in a study of blood T cell repertoires in COVID-19. Here immunoSEQ multiplex PCR was the method, and the copy in TCRdb shows in-frame clones only, minus some. The data hold about 74,000 clones, with about 69% observed a single time. The sample comprised peripheral blood. Source of these receptors: a man aged 70 or older with acute or convalescent COVID-19.

The chain recombines TRBV27 with TRBJ2-7; TRBD2 matches at 11 bases. The CDR3 sequence is 17 residues long. Germline CDR1 is MNHEY and CDR2 is SMNVEV (reference sequence). V shed 3 bases, J shed 3 bases, and the junction held 10 bases outside the gene matches. The CDR3 bases are TGTGCCAGCAGTTTTCAGACTAGCGGGAATAAGCGCTACGAGCAGTACTTC. This sequence encodes CASSFQTSGNKRYEQYF.

V gene TRBV10-3 combines with J gene TRBJ1-1; possibly TRBD1 for D (5 bases). Trimming pared 4 bases from V and 3 bases from J, leaving 9 bases between. Looked up from germline, CDR1 is ENHRY and CDR2 is SYGVKD. CDR3 length: 13 residues. The CDR3 loop is CAISVSGDTEAFF. CDR3 coding DNA: TGTGCCATCAGTGTTTCGGGGGACACTGAAGCTTTCTTT.

V and J are TRBV5-6 and TRBJ2-5, with D tentatively TRBD1 (6 bases). Germline V gene data show CDR1 as SGHDT and CDR2 as YYEEEE. V lost 2 bases and J lost 2, with 10 bases in between. The CDR3 is made up of 14 amino acids. The CDR3 DNA sequence: TGTGCCAGCAGCTTTGGCCAGGGGCAAGAGACCCAGTACTTC. Translation: CASSFGQGQETQYF.

The chain uses TRBV7-3 and TRBJ2-1, with 7 positions matching TRBD2. CDR1 and CDR2 (germline): SGHTA, FQGTGA. CDR3 size: 14 residues. V shed 8 bases, J shed 7 bases, and the junction held 11 bases outside the gene matches. CDR3 nucleotide sequence: TGTGCCAGCGCTAGTCGGCGGGAGTCGAATGAGCAGTTCTTC. It is translated as CASASRRESNEQFF.

This clone has ten or more counts. The genes are TRBV7-9 and TRBJ2-2; 9 bases align to TRBD2. V shed 4 bases, J shed 0 bases, and the junction held 6 bases outside the gene matches. In germline, CDR1 is SEHNR, CDR2 FQNEAQ (reference sequence). CDR3 length: 17 amino acids. The CDR3 sequence is CASSSSSGSTNTGELFF. CDR3 nucleotide sequence: TGTGCCAGCAGCTCCAGTAGCGGGAGTACGAACACCGGGGAGCTGTTTTTT.

The chain recombines TRBV4-3 with TRBJ1-5; 9 nucleotides match TRBD1. Per germline, CDR1 LGHNA and CDR2 YSLEER. CDR3 size: 15 residues. J lost 2 bases, V lost 4 bases, and 3 bases had no gene match. DNA for the CDR3: TGCGCCAGCAGCCTGGACAGGGGAGGCAATCAGCCCCAGCATTTT. Its translation: CASSLDRGGNQPQHF.

This clone was seen a single time. The rearrangement links TRBV12-3 or TRBV12-4 to TRBJ1-5; weak D call: TRBD1 (5 bases). This CDR3 contains 13 residues. V was shortened by 6 bases and J by 4 bases, with 10 bases between the two germline ends. The CDR3 sequence is CASRGVWNQPQHF. Here the CDR3 DNA reads TGTGCCAGCAGAGGGGTTTGGAATCAGCCCCAGCATTTT.

This chain joins TRBV9 and TRBJ2-1, with D possibly being TRBD2 (5 bases). V was trimmed by 1 base and J by 10 bases, leaving 12 bases between them. CDR1 and CDR2 from the germline V gene are SGDLS and YYNGEE. This CDR3 is built from 13 residues. This CDR3 reads CASSVSGSREQFF. The CDR3 DNA sequence: TGTGCCAGCAGCGTATCGGGGAGTCGCGAGCAGTTCTTC.

This chain links TRBV2 with TRBJ1-2, with D hard to call. The CDR3 extends over 12 amino acids. Germline values: CDR1 SNHLY, CDR2 FYNNEI. Trimming removed 6 bases at V and 4 bases at J, with 9 bases between. The CDR3 DNA reads TGTGCCAGCAGCCAGGCCCCCTATGGCTACACCTTC. Translating it yields CASSQAPYGYTF.

The chain uses TRBV12-2 and TRBJ2-7; whether TRBD2, the table's D call, matches the DNA was not checked. TRBV12-2 is reported as a pseudogene. CDR3 size: 16 residues. In DNA form, the CDR3 reads TGTGCAAGTCGCTTAGGAGGCGGGAGGATCGGGTACGAGCAGTACTTC. This translates into CASRLGGGRIGYEQYF.

The chain links TRBV27 to TRBJ2-2; D might be TRBD2 (6 bases). Trimming stripped 5 bases from V and 6 bases from J, with 16 bases between. Germline CDR1 is MNHEY and CDR2 is SMNVEV (reference sequence). The CDR3 has 15 residues. In DNA, the CDR3 is TGTGCCAGCAGTCTTGGACTACTCGGCGCCGGGGAGCTGTTTTTT. Translation gives CASSLGLLGAGELFF.

This rearrangement joins TRBV7-2 to TRBJ1-5; D might be TRBD1 (6 bases). V lost 2 bases and J 5 bases, leaving 13 bases between the germline ends. The CDR3 loop spans 15 amino acids. The germline CDR1 and CDR2 sequences are SGHTA and FQGNSA. This chain's CDR3 is CASSLSSQGDQPQHF. The CDR3 DNA is TGTGCCAGCAGCTTATCGTCACAGGGTGATCAGCCCCAGCATTTT.

This clone was observed once. V and J are TRBV9 and TRBJ2-7; a weak D match, TRBD2 (6 bases). V lost 0 bases, J lost 3 bases, and 13 bases lay in between. The germline V gene encodes CDR1 SGDLS and CDR2 YYNGEE. This CDR3 has 15 residues. The CDR3 DNA reads as TGTGCCAGCAGCGTAGAAGGAGGGCTCGGCTACGAGCAGTACTTC. It yields the protein CASSVEGGLGYEQYF. The full variable domain, rest sourced from reference TRBV9 and TRBJ2-7, is DSGVTQTPKHLITATGQRVTLRCSPRSGDLSVYWYQQSLDQGLQFLIQYYNGEERAKGNILERFSAQQFPDLHSELNLSSLELGDSALYFCASSVEGGLGYEQYFGPGTRLTVT.

This clone was counted ten times or more. The chain employs TRBV18 and TRBJ1-6, with 7 bases matching TRBD1. Looked up from germline, CDR1 is KGHSH and CDR2 is LQKENI. CDR3 length equals 14 residues. J gave up 9 bases and V 2 bases, and 4 bases lay outside the gene matches. CDR3 protein: CASSPNRGGSPLHF. The CDR3 nucleotides read TGTGCCAGCTCACCAAACAGGGGAGGTTCACCCCTCCACTTT.

The chain joins TRBV18 to TRBJ1-1, with a weak D call TRBD1 (5 bases). The CDR3 spans 13 residues. V was pared by 3 bases and J by 3 bases, with 8 bases between. CDR1 and CDR2 (germline): KGHSH, LQKENI. As DNA, the CDR3 is TGTGCCAGCTCACCGGCACAGGACACTGAAGCTTTCTTT. It encodes CASSPAQDTEAFF.

The chain recombines TRBV4-2 with TRBJ1-2; the D gene is possibly TRBD1 (5 bases). Germline V gene lookup returns CDR1 LGHNA and CDR2 YNFKEQ. With 0 bases removed from V and 6 bases from J, the gap between germline ends came to 14 bases. The CDR3 runs 15 residues. CDR3 protein: CASSQDWGEIHGYTF. The DNA of the CDR3 is TGTGCCAGCAGCCAAGATTGGGGGGAGATCCATGGCTACACCTTC.

The rearrangement uses TRBV19 and TRBJ1-3; a weak D match, TRBD1 (5 bases). V lost 4 bases, J lost 3 bases, and 10 bases lay in between. The CDR3 spans 14 residues. Germline V gives CDR1 LNHDA, CDR2 SQIVND (reference sequence). This chain's CDR3 is CASSTGSGGNTIYF. The CDR3 coding sequence is TGTGCCAGTAGTACAGGGTCTGGTGGAAACACCATATATTTT.

The genes are TRBV3-1 (or the pseudogene TRBV3-2) and TRBJ1-3; no reliable D call. This CDR3 has 16 amino acids. Germline V gene data show CDR1 as LGHDT and CDR2 as YNNKEL (reference sequence). Deletions cut 2 bases from V and 4 bases from J, with 15 bases between. The CDR3 protein is CASSQSGRARGNTIYF. CDR3 sequence (DNA): TGTGCCAGCAGCCAATCGGGAAGGGCAAGAGGAAACACCATATATTTT.

V usage is TRBV19 and J usage is TRBJ1-5; D perhaps matches TRBD1 (5 bases). CDR3 length: 14 amino acids. Trimming stripped 0 bases from V and 2 bases from J, with 5 bases between. Per germline, CDR1 LNHDA and CDR2 SQIVND (reference sequence). Written as DNA, the CDR3 is TGTGCCAGTAGTATAGAACAGGGCAATCAGCCCCAGCATTTT. Amino acids: CASSIEQGNQPQHF.

V and J are TRBV28 and TRBJ2-1; TRBD1 might be the D (7 bases). The CDR3 is made up of 15 amino acids. Per the germline V gene, CDR1 is MDHEN and CDR2 is SYDVKM. V was pared by 7 bases and J by 7 bases, with 20 bases between. CDR3 coding DNA: TGTGCCAGCATCACCGCGGTGGAGGGGGCTAATGAGCAGTTCTTC. It is translated as CASITAVEGANEQFF. Supplemented by reference TRBV28 and TRBJ2-1, the full variable domain reads DVKVTQSSRYLVKRTGEKVFLECVQDMDHENMFWYRQDPGLGLRLIYFSYDVKMKEKGDIPEGYSVSREKKERFSLILESASTNQTSMYLCASITAVEGANEQFFGPGTRLTVL.

The chain has TRBV3-1 (or the pseudogene TRBV3-2) and TRBJ2-2; D ambiguous. CDR1 is LGHDT, CDR2 YNNKEL, per germline (reference sequence). This CDR3 has 14 residues. Trimming took off 4 bases at V and 0 bases at J, with 6 bases between the two ends. The CDR3 protein is CASSRLANTGELFF. The CDR3 coding sequence is TGTGCCAGCAGCCGGCTAGCGAACACCGGGGAGCTGTTTTTT.

V usage is TRBV9 and J usage is TRBJ2-7, with TRBD2 matching 10 bases. CDR1 SGDLS and CDR2 YYNGEE come from the germline V gene. V lost 4 bases to trimming and J lost 7 bases; unmatched junction nucleotides: 11. The length of the CDR3 is 15 residues. CDR3 DNA sequence: TGTGCCAGCAGCTTGGCAGCGGGAGGGCCTCTTGAGCAGTACTTC. This codes for CASSLAAGGPLEQYF.

This clone came up a few times. The chain uses TRBV7-2 and TRBJ1-4; D is ambiguous. Per the germline V gene, CDR1 is SGHTA and CDR2 is FQGNSA. The CDR3 is 13 residues long. Trimming pared 1 base from V and 7 bases from J, leaving 7 bases between. CDR3 in amino acids: CASSLGAPEKLFF. The CDR3 coding sequence is TGTGCCAGCAGCTTAGGGGCTCCTGAAAAACTGTTTTTT.

The chain couples TRBV2 to TRBJ2-5; 9 nucleotides align to TRBD1. Germline V CDR1 and CDR2: SNHLY, FYNNEI. The CDR3 covers 13 residues. V shed 8 bases, J shed 4 bases, and the junction held 5 bases outside the gene matches. CDR3 sequence reads: CASLGQGTETQYF. CDR3 nucleotides: TGTGCCAGCCTTGGACAGGGGACAGAGACCCAGTACTTC.

This clone is a singleton in its sample. This chain connects TRBV12-3 or TRBV12-4 to TRBJ1-2, with TRBD1 matching over 9 bases. J lost 7 bases, V lost 5 bases, and 5 bases had no gene match. The CDR3 spans 13 residues. CDR3 amino acids: CASSPTTGGGYTF. The CDR3 bases are TGTGCCAGCAGTCCCACGACAGGGGGTGGCTACACCTTC.

The chain carries TRBV10-3 and TRBJ1-1; 11 nucleotides line up with TRBD1. From germline, CDR1 is ENHRY and CDR2 SYGVKD. This CDR3 region has 14 residues. J gave up 0 bases and V 6 bases, and 0 bases lay outside the gene matches. The CDR3 DNA sequence: TGTGCCATCAGGGGACAGGGGGTGAACACTGAAGCTTTCTTT. Translation gives CAIRGQGVNTEAFF.

CDR3 bases: TGTGCCAGCAGCTTAGGGACAGCTAATTCACCCCTCCACTTT. The encoded protein is CASSLGTANSPLHF. This chain uses TRBV7-3 with TRBJ1-6, with TRBD1 identical over 7 bases. From germline, CDR1 is SGHTA and CDR2 FQGTGA. After removal of 2 bases from V and 6 bases from J, the junction contained 1 base not matched to a gene. This CDR3 has 14 amino acids.

V gene TRBV9 combines with J gene TRBJ1-6; D unresolved. The CDR3 extends over 13 amino acids. Per the germline V gene, CDR1 is SGDLS and CDR2 is YYNGEE. Deletions cut 5 bases from V and 10 bases from J, with 13 bases between. CDR3 nucleotide sequence: TGTGCCAGCAGTGCGGGCCCGCTCTCACCCCTCCACTTT. Its translation is CASSAGPLSPLHF. The full variable domain, with the rest looked up from reference TRBV9 and TRBJ1-6, is DSGVTQTPKHLITATGQRVTLRCSPRSGDLSVYWYQQSLDQGLQFLIQYYNGEERAKGNILERFSAQQFPDLHSELNLSSLELGDSALYFCASSAGPLSPLHFGNGTRLTVT.

The chain carries TRBV7-8 and TRBJ2-1; TRBD2 agrees at 7 bases. The V gene end was trimmed by 1 base and the J gene end by 3 bases; junction bases not matched to a gene: 6. CDR3 size: 16 residues. Germline lookup yields CDR1 SGHVS and CDR2 FQNEAQ. The CDR3 nucleotides are TGTGCCAGCAGCTTAGGGGCGGGAGTCATCTACAATGAGCAGTTCTTC. The encoded protein is CASSLGAGVIYNEQFF.

There are a few counts of this clone. The J gene is TRBJ1-2, the V gene TRBV29-1; no clear D. V lost 3 bases to trimming and J lost 8 bases, with 13 bases between them. This CDR3 comprises 12 residues. Germline V CDR1 and CDR2: SQVTM, ANQGSEA. The CDR3 coding sequence is TGCAGCGTTGATAGCATTTCCGTGGGCTACACCTTC. Its translation is CSVDSISVGYTF. The full variable domain, completed using reference TRBV29-1 and TRBJ1-2, is SAVISQKPSRDICQRGTSLTIQCQVDSQVTMMFWYRQQPGQSLTLIATANQGSEATYESGFVIDKFPISRPNLTFSTLTVSNMSPEDSSIYLCSVDSISVGYTFGSGTRLTVV.

The chain is built from TRBV18 and TRBJ2-2, with 7 bases identical to TRBD2. The CDR3 is made up of 17 amino acids. CDR1 KGHSH and CDR2 LQKENI come from the germline V gene. Germline trimming cut 4 bases from V and 6 bases from J; bases unmatched to any gene: 14. CDR3: CASSLNYGGNVSGELFF. In DNA form, the CDR3 reads TGTGCCAGCTCACTTAACTACGGGGGGAACGTGTCCGGGGAGCTGTTTTTT.

V gene TRBV11-2 combines with J gene TRBJ1-4, with 7 nucleotides matching TRBD1. The length of the CDR3 is 15 residues. Trimming took 5 bases from V and 6 from J; bases not matched to a gene: 9. CDR1 SGHAT and CDR2 FQNNGV come from the germline V gene. CDR3: CASSTSTGADEKLFF. DNA of the CDR3: TGTGCCAGCAGCACGTCAACAGGGGCGGATGAAAAACTGTTTTTT.